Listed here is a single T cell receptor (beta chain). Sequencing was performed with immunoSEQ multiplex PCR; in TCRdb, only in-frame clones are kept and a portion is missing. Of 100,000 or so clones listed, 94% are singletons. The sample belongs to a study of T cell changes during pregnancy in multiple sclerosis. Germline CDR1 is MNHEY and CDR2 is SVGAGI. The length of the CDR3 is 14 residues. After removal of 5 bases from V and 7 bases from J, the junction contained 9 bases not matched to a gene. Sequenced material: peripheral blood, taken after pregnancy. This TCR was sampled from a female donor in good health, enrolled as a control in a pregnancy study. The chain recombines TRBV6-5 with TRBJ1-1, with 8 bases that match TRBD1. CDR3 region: CASSPSRGHGEAFF. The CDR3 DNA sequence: TGTGCCAGCAGTCCTTCCAGGGGGCATGGTGAAGCTTTCTTT.